These 18 T cell receptor beta chains were all obtained from the same sample, sequenced in a study of CD8 T cells in ankylosing spondylitis. One entry per CDR3 protein, called by TCRdb with MiXCR from the 5' RACE reads. The sample contains some 250,000 distinct CDR3 sequences, roughly 25% of which appear only once. The sequenced material came from blood, either unsorted or a sorted T cell fraction (not recorded which). The receptors were gathered from a male donor with ankylosing spondylitis or in good health (not recorded which).

This clonotype was seen just once. The chain links TRBV12-3 or TRBV12-4 to TRBJ2-7, with D possibly matching TRBD1 (6 bases). This CDR3 has 15 residues. V gave up 6 bases and J gave up 4 bases, with 19 bases separating them. In DNA form, the CDR3 reads TGTGCCAGCAGGCCCAATACCGGGACACCGTACGAGCAGTACTTC. Translated, it gives CASRPNTGTPYEQYF.

The chain uses TRBV20-1 and TRBJ2-3; D might be TRBD1 or TRBD2, each matching 6 bases. The V end lost 3 bases, the J end lost 1 base, and 17 bases lay between the germline ends. The CDR3 has 16 amino acids. From germline, CDR1 is DFQATT and CDR2 SNEGSKA (reference sequence). In nucleotides, the CDR3 is TGCAGTGCTAGGGGGGCCGGCGGGGCCCGCACAGATACGCAGTATTTT. This sequence encodes CSARGAGGARTDTQYF.

This clonotype came up many times. This sequence joins TRBV20-1 and TRBJ2-3; D might be TRBD1 (6 bases). The germline V and J ends were trimmed by 3 bases and 14 bases, with 21 bases remaining between them. Germline CDR1 and CDR2: DFQATT and SNEGSKA (reference sequence). The CDR3 runs 13 residues. The CDR3 DNA reads TGCAGTGCTAGGACCGATGCCCCCGACAGGTGGTATTTT. Translated: CSARTDAPDRWYF.

The chain employs TRBV12-3 or TRBV12-4 and TRBJ2-1, with 7 bases fitting TRBD2. This CDR3 has 16 residues. V was clipped by 3 bases and J by 0 bases; unmatched bases: 5. The CDR3 loop reads CASSFGRANSYNEQFF. CDR3 in DNA: TGTGCCAGCAGTTTTGGGAGGGCGAACTCCTACAATGAGCAGTTCTTC.

In its sample, this clonotype was seen many times. V gene TRBV5-1 combines with J gene TRBJ2-2, with D perhaps matching TRBD2 (6 bases). This CDR3 spans 15 amino acids. Germline V gene data show CDR1 as SGHRS and CDR2 as YFSETQ. The V end lost 2 bases, the J end lost 5 bases, and 13 bases lay between the germline ends. Here the CDR3 reads CASSFEGLITGELFF. The CDR3 DNA is TGCGCCAGCAGCTTCGAGGGACTGATAACCGGGGAGCTGTTTTTT.

There are many counts of this clonotype. The chain couples TRBV7-8 to TRBJ2-7; D unclear. Between the trimmed V and J ends, which lost 5 bases and 0 bases, there was a span of 14 bases. Germline V gene data show CDR1 as SGHVS and CDR2 as FQNEAQ. The CDR3 sequence is 15 residues long. CDR3 sequence (DNA): TGTGCCAGCAGCCATCTAATGAGGAACTCCTACGAGCAGTACTTC. Its translation is CASSHLMRNSYEQYF.

The V and J genes are TRBV20-1 and TRBJ2-3; D call uncertain. Trimming removed 5 bases at V and 2 bases at J, with 8 bases between. The length of the CDR3 is 12 residues. Germline V gene data show CDR1 as DFQATT and CDR2 as SNEGSKA (reference sequence). The CDR3 DNA reads TGCAGTGCTTTCTACGACACAGATACGCAGTATTTT. This gives the protein CSAFYDTDTQYF.

This clonotype occurred a few times. This sequence joins TRBV20-1 and TRBJ2-3; 7 nucleotides align to TRBD2. The CDR3 is made up of 14 amino acids. Germline CDR1 reads DFQATT; CDR2 reads SNEGSKA (reference sequence). With V trimmed by 3 bases and J by 6 bases, 9 bases remained unmatched. For the CDR3, the DNA is TGCAGTGCTAGCCCTCAGCGGGGTACGGATACGCAGTATTTT. This translates into CSASPQRGTDTQYF.

A few counts support this clonotype. V gene TRBV2 combines with J gene TRBJ2-5, with D tentatively TRBD1 (5 bases). The CDR3 runs to 15 residues. CDR1 is SNHLY and CDR2 is FYNNEI in the germline V gene. Between the trimmed V and J ends, which lost 5 bases and 4 bases, there was a span of 17 bases. DNA of the CDR3: TGTGCCAGCAGTTCAGGGTCCGGAGTGGGAGAGACCCAGTACTTC. As protein: CASSSGSGVGETQYF.

The chain uses TRBV25-1 and TRBJ2-1; 8 bases are shared with TRBD2. V was clipped by 7 bases and J by 10 bases; unmatched bases: 15. Germline V CDR1 and CDR2: MGHDK, SYGVNS. The CDR3 is 15 residues long. CDR3 sequence reads: CASTPLGGGYREQFF. CDR3 DNA sequence: TGTGCCAGCACCCCCCTCGGGGGGGGTTACAGGGAGCAGTTCTTC. The whole variable domain, remainder taken from reference TRBV25-1 and TRBJ2-1, is EADIYQTPRYLVIGTGKKITLECSQTMGHDKMYWYQQDPGMELHLIHYSYGVNSTEKGDLSSESTVSRIRTEHFPLTLESARPSHTSQYLCASTPLGGGYREQFFGPGTRLTVL.

This chain joins TRBV14 and TRBJ2-1; D is tentatively TRBD1 or TRBD2 (5 bases each). The V and J ends lost 1 base and 7 bases respectively, with 14 bases between them. Germline V gives CDR1 SGHDN, CDR2 FVKESK. The length of the CDR3 is 15 residues. CDR3 DNA sequence: TGTGCCAGCAGCCAAGTGCCAGGGAGAGTGAATGAGCAGTTCTTC. Translated, it gives CASSQVPGRVNEQFF.

This clonotype was counted only a few times. J is TRBJ1-1 and V is TRBV10-3; 7 nucleotides agree with TRBD1. From germline, CDR1 is ENHRY and CDR2 SYGVKD. The CDR3 runs to 15 residues. Trimming took 7 bases from V and 4 from J; bases not matched to a gene: 12. The CDR3, as DNA: TGTGCCATCACCGAGGGGGCAGCCGAGGTCACTGAAGCTTTCTTT. Its protein is CAITEGAAEVTEAFF.

This clonotype appeared many times. The V call is TRBV18, the J call TRBJ2-7; 8 nucleotides align to TRBD1. Germline-derived CDR1 and CDR2 are KGHSH and LQKENI. The J segment lost 7 bases and the V segment lost 3 bases, leaving 5 bases of the junction unmatched. CDR3 length equals 13 residues. CDR3 residues: CASSPWTGREQYF. In DNA, the CDR3 is TGTGCCAGCTCACCGTGGACAGGGCGTGAGCAGTACTTC. Together with reference TRBV18 and TRBJ2-7, the CDR3 gives the full variable domain: NAGVMQNPRHLVRRRGQEARLRCSPMKGHSHVYWYRQLPEEGLKFMVYLQKENIIDESGMPKERFSAEFPKEGPSILRIQQVVRGDSAAYFCASSPWTGREQYFGPGTRLTVT.

This clonotype was seen ten or more times. The chain combines TRBV4-2 with TRBJ2-7; D is uncertain. The V end lost 0 bases, the J end lost 6 bases, and 12 bases lay between the germline ends. Germline values: CDR1 LGHNA, CDR2 YNFKEQ. CDR3 length: 14 residues. The CDR3 region is CASSQDRGMGEQYF. The CDR3 DNA reads as TGTGCCAGCAGCCAAGATCGAGGAATGGGCGAGCAGTACTTC.

This clonotype was seen ten or more times. The chain combines TRBV10-2 with TRBJ2-3; TRBD2 agrees at 12 bases. The CDR3 spans 19 residues. Germline CDR1 WSHSY, CDR2 SAAADI. V lost 3 bases and J lost 0; bases outside the gene matches: 10. The CDR3, as DNA: TGCGCCAGCAGTGACCATGGACTAGCGGGACCGTCTAGCACAGATACGCAGTATTTT. It yields the protein CASSDHGLAGPSSTDTQYF.

In nucleotides, the CDR3 is TGTGCCAGTAGCGGGACTAGCGGGGGATATGAGCAGTTCTTC. The encoded protein is CASSGTSGGYEQFF. This chain links TRBV19 with TRBJ2-1; 14 bases match TRBD2. V was pared by 6 bases and J by 8 bases, with 3 bases of the junction left unmatched. This CDR3 spans 14 amino acids. The germline V gene encodes CDR1 LNHDA and CDR2 SQIVND (reference sequence).

This clonotype has a handful of counts. The chain joins TRBV4-2 to TRBJ2-1, with TRBD2 identical over 7 bases. Trimming removed 4 bases from V and 5 bases from J; junction bases left unmatched: 8. CDR1 and CDR2 from the germline V gene are LGHNA and YNFKEQ. This CDR3 comprises 15 residues. The CDR3 sequence: CASSPRARGDNEQFF. DNA for the CDR3: TGTGCCAGCAGCCCGAGGGCCCGGGGGGACAATGAGCAGTTCTTC.

The genes are TRBV12-3 or TRBV12-4 and TRBJ2-5; D tentatively reads TRBD1 or TRBD2 (5 bases each). Trimming removed 9 bases from V and 5 bases from J, with 13 bases in between. The CDR3 has 12 amino acids. The CDR3 coding sequence is TGTGCCAGAAGGGTGGGACGGGAGACCCAGTACTTC. Protein product: CARRVGRETQYF.